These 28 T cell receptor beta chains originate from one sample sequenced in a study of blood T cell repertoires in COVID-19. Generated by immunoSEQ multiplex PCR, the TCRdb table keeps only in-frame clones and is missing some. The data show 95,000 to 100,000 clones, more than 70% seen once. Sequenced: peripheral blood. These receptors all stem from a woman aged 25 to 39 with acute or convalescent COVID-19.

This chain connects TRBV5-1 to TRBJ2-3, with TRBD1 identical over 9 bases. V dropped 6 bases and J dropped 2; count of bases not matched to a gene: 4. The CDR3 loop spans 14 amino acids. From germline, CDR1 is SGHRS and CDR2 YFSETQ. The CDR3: CASNTGGLTDTQYF. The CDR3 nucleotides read TGCGCCAGCAATACAGGGGGCCTCACAGATACGCAGTATTTT.

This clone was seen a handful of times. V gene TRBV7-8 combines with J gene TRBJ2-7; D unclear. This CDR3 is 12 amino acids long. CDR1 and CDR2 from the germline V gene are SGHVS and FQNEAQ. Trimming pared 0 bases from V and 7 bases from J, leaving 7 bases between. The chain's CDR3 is CASSLALAEQYF. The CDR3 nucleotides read TGTGCCAGCAGCTTAGCGCTCGCGGAGCAGTACTTC.

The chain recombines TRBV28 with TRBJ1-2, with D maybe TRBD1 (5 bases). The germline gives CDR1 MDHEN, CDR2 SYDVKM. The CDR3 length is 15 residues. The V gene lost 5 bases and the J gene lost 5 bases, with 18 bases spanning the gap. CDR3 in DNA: TGTGCCAGCAGTCCCCCCAGGGTCTGGTCATATGGCTACACCTTC. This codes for CASSPPRVWSYGYTF.

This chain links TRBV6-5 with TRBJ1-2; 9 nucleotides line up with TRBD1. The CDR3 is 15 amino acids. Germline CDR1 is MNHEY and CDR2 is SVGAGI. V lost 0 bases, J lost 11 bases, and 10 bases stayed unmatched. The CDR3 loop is CASSYSYGTGLGYTF. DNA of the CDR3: TGTGCCAGCAGTTACTCTTACGGGACAGGGTTAGGTTACACCTTC.

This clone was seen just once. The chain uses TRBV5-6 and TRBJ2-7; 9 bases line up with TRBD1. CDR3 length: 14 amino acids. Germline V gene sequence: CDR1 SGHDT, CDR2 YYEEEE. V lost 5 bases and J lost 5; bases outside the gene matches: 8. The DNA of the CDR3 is TGTGCCAGCAGGGCGCCGGGACAGGGCGACGAGCAGTACTTC. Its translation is CASRAPGQGDEQYF.

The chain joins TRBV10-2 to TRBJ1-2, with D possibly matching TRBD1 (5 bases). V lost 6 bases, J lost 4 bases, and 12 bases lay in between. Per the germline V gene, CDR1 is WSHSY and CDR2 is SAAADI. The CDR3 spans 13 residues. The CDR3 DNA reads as TGCGCCAGCAGATTGGACACGGCCTATGGCTACACCTTC. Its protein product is CASRLDTAYGYTF.

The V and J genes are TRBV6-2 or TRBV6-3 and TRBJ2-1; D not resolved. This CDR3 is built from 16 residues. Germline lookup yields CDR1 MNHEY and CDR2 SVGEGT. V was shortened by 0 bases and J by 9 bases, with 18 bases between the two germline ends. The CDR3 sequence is CASSYSNAVQGGEQFF. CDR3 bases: TGTGCCAGCAGTTACTCGAACGCAGTCCAAGGCGGTGAGCAGTTCTTC.

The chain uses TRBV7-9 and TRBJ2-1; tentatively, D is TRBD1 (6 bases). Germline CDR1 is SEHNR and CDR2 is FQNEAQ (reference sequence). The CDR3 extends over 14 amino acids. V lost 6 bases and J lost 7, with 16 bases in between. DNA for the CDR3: TGTGCCAGCAGTTCAGGGGCAATAGGGAATGAGCAGTTCTTC. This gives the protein CASSSGAIGNEQFF.

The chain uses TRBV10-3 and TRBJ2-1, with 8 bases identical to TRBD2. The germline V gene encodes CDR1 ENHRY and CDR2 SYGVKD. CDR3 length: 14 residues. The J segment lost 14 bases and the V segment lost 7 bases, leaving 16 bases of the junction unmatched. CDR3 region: CAITRTVSGEEKFF. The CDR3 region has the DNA TGTGCCATCACCCGTACCGTTAGCGGGGAGGAGAAGTTCTTC.

The CDR3 DNA reads as TGCGCCAGCACCGCCCGGGGTGGCAATTCACCCCTCCACTTT. Protein sequence: CASTARGGNSPLHF. V and J are TRBV10-2 and TRBJ1-6; no definite D call. Trimming took off 7 bases at V and 7 bases at J, with 14 bases between the two ends. Germline V gene lookup returns CDR1 WSHSY and CDR2 SAAADI. The CDR3 contains 14 residues.

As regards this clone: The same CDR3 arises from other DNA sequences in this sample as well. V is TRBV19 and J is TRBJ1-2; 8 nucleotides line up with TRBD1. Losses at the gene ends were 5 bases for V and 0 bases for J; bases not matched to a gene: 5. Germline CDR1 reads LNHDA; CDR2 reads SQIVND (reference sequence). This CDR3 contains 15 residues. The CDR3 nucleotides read TGTGCCAGTAGTCCAGGGACAGGTGCTAACTATGGCTACACCTTC. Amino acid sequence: CASSPGTGANYGYTF. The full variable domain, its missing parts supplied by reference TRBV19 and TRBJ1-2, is DGGITQSPKYLFRKEGQNVTLSCEQNLNHDAMYWYRQDPGQGLRLIYYSQIVNDFQKGDIAEGYSVSREKKESFPLTVTSAQKNPTAFYLCASSPGTGANYGYTFGSGTRLTVV.

For the CDR3, the DNA is TGCGCCAGCAGCCTCCGGGACAGGATGGGCGAGCAGTACTTC. Its protein is CASSLRDRMGEQYF. J is TRBJ2-7 and V is TRBV4-1; TRBD1 matches at 8 bases. V lost 4 bases to trimming and J lost 6 bases; unmatched junction nucleotides: 8. Germline V gene sequence: CDR1 MGHRA, CDR2 YSYEKL. The CDR3 totals 14 residues.

This chain's CDR3 is CASTKPSSYNEQFF. For the CDR3, the DNA is TGTGCCAGCACTAAACCGAGCTCCTACAATGAGCAGTTCTTC. V gene TRBV28 combines with J gene TRBJ2-1; no reliable D call. The CDR3 sequence is 14 residues long. CDR1 MDHEN and CDR2 SYDVKM come from the germline V gene. V was clipped by 7 bases and J by 0 bases, with 10 bases between them.

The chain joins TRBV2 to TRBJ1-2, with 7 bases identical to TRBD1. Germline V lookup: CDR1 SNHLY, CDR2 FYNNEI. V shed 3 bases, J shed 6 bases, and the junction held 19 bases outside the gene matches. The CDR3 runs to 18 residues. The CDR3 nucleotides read TGTGCCAGCAGTGAGGAGGCAGGGGGAATGCTCAAGGAGAATGGCTACACCTTC. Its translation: CASSEEAGGMLKENGYTF.

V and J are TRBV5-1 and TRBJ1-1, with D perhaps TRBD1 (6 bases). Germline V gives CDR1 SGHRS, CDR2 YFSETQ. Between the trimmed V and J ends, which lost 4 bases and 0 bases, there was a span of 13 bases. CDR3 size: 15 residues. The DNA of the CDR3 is TGCGCCAGCAGCAGTAAGGACAGTTTGAACACTGAAGCTTTCTTT. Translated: CASSSKDSLNTEAFF.

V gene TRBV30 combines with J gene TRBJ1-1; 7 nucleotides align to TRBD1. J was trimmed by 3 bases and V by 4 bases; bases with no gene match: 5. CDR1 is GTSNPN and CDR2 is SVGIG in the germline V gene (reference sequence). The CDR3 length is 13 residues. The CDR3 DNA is TGTGCCTGGACCAGGGACAGCTACACTGAAGCTTTCTTT. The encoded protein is CAWTRDSYTEAFF.

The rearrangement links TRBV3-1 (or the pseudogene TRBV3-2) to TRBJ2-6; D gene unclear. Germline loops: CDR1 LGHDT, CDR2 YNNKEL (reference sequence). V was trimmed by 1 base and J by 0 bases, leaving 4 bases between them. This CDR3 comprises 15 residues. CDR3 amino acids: CASSQGISGANVLTF. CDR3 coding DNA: TGTGCCAGCAGCCAAGGTATCTCTGGGGCCAACGTCCTGACTTTC.

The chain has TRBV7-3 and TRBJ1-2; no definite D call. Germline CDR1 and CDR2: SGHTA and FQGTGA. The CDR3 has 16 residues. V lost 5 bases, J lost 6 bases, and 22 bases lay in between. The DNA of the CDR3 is TGTGCCAGCAGCCTTCAATCCCTTCCGGGGAAAGATGGCTACACCTTC. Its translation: CASSLQSLPGKDGYTF.

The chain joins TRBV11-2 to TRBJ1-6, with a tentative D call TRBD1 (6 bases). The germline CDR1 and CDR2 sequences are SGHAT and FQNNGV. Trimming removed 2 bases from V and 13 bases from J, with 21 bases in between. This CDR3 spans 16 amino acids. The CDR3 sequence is CASSLPVITGHRPLHF. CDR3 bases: TGTGCCAGCAGCTTACCGGTGATCACAGGGCACAGGCCCCTCCACTTT.

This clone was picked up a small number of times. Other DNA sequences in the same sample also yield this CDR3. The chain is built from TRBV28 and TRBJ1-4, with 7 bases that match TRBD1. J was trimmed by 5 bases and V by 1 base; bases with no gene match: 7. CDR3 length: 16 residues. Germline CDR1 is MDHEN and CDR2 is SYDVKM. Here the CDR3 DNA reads TGTGCCAGCAGTTTATTAGGGACAGCCTCCAATGAAAAACTGTTTTTT. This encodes CASSLLGTASNEKLFF.

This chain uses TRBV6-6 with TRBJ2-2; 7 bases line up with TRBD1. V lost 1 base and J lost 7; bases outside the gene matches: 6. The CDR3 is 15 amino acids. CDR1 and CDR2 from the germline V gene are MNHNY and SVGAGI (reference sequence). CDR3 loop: CASSYYRGSHGELFF. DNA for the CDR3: TGTGCCAGCAGTTACTACAGGGGATCTCACGGGGAGCTGTTTTTT.

Written as DNA, the CDR3 is TGTGCCAGCAGCCTTGAGGACGGGGGGAGGCATGGCTACACCTTC. Translated: CASSLEDGGRHGYTF. The chain links TRBV7-9 to TRBJ1-2; D perhaps matches TRBD1 (5 bases). This CDR3 spans 15 amino acids. Trimming took 5 bases from V and 6 from J, leaving 19 bases between them. Germline V gene lookup returns CDR1 SEHNR and CDR2 FQNEAQ (reference sequence).

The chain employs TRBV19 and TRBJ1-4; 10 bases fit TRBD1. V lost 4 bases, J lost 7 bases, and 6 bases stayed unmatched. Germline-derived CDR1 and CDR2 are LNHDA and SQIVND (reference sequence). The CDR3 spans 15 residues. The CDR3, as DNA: TGTGCCAGTAGTACGCGGACAGGGGGAGGTGAAAAACTGTTTTTT. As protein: CASSTRTGGGEKLFF.

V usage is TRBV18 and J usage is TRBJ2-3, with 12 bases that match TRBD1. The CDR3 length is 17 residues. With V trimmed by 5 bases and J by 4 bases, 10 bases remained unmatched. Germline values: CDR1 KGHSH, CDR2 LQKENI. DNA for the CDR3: TGTGCCAGCTCATCGATTCCGGGACAGGGGGCCGCAGATACGCAGTATTTT. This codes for CASSSIPGQGAADTQYF. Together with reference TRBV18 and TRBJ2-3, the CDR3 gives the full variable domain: NAGVMQNPRHLVRRRGQEARLRCSPMKGHSHVYWYRQLPEEGLKFMVYLQKENIIDESGMPKERFSAEFPKEGPSILRIQQVVRGDSAAYFCASSSIPGQGAADTQYFGPGTRLTVL.

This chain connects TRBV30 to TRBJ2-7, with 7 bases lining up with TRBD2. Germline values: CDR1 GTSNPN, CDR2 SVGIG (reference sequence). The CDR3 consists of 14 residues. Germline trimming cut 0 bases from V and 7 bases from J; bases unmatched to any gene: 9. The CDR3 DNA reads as TGTGCCTGGAGTGTGGGAGGGGTCCTTGATGAGCAGTACTTC. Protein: CAWSVGGVLDEQYF.

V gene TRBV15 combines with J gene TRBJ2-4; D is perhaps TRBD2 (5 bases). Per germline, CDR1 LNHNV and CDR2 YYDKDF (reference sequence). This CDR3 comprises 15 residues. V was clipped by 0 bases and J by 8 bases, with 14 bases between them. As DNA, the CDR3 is TGTGCCACCAGCAGAGATCTAGAGGGTCCGGACATTCAGTACTTC. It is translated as CATSRDLEGPDIQYF. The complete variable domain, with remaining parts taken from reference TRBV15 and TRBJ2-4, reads DAMVIQNPRYQVTQFGKPVTLSCSQTLNHNVMYWYQQKSSQAPKLLFHYYDKDFNNEADTPDNFQSRRPNTSFCFLDIRSPGLGDTAMYLCATSRDLEGPDIQYFGAGTRLSVL.

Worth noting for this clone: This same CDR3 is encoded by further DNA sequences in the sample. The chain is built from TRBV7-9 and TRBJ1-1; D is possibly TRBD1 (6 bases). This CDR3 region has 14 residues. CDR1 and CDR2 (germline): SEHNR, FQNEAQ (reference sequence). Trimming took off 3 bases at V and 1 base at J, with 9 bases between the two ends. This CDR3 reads CASSFQGTNTEAFF. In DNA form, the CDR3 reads TGTGCCAGCAGCTTTCAGGGGACGAACACTGAAGCTTTCTTT.

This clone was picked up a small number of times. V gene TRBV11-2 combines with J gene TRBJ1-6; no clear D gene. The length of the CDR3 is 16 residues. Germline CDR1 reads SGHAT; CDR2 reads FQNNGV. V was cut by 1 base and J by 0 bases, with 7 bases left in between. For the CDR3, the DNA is TGTGCCAGCAGCTTAGCGGGGAGCTCCTATAATTCACCCCTCCACTTT. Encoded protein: CASSLAGSSYNSPLHF. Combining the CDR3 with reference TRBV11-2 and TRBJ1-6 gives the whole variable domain EAGVAQSPRYKIIEKRQSVAFWCNPISGHATLYWYQQILGQGPKLLIQFQNNGVVDDSQLPKDRFSAERLKGVDSTLKIQPAKLEDSAVYLCASSLAGSSYNSPLHFGNGTRLTVT.